A selection of T cell receptor beta chains follows, all from one sample in a study of regulatory T cells in long-lasting Graves disease. TCRdb re-called the multiplex PCR reads with MiXCR, one entry per CDR3 protein. The table lists around 400,000 distinct CDR3 sequences, around 20% of them singletons, with 26% in the top ten. The material was peripheral blood mononuclear cells (PBMCs), obtained when the disease was refractory, from a patient treated with antithyroid drugs. The receptors originated from a female donor with Graves disease. The CDR3 runs from the conserved cysteine through the conserved F or W. The D gene is left open where the match is weak. Size is stated for part of the rows, as once, few or many counts, or as a class when the clone is expanded.

cdr3_length: 15; v_call: TRBV6-2/TRBV6-3; j_call: TRBJ2-7; d_call: TRBD2; clone_size: few; cdr3_aa: CASSPQTSGGGEQYF; cdr3_nt: TGTGCCAGCAGTCCACAGACTAGCGGGGGTGGGGAGCAGTACTTC
cdr3_length: 14; v_call: TRBV6-9; j_call: TRBJ1-5; d_call: -; clone_size: -; cdr3_aa: CASSFPGNYQPQHF; cdr3_nt: TGTGCCAGCAGTTTTCCCGGAAATTATCAGCCCCAGCATTTT
cdr3_length: 15; v_call: TRBV30; j_call: TRBJ2-2; d_call: TRBD2; clone_size: -; cdr3_aa: CAWSRVAGPTGELFF; cdr3_nt: TGTGCCTGGAGTCGGGTAGCGGGACCCACCGGGGAGCTGTTTTTT
cdr3_length: 13; v_call: TRBV19; j_call: TRBJ1-1; d_call: -; clone_size: -; cdr3_aa: CASSIGRTTEAFF; cdr3_nt: TGTGCCAGTAGTATAGGGCGGACCACTGAAGCTTTCTTT
cdr3_length: 13; v_call: TRBV20-1; j_call: TRBJ2-7; d_call: -; clone_size: many; cdr3_aa: CSAREQAWGEQYF; cdr3_nt: TGCAGTGCTAGGGAACAGGCTTGGGGCGAGCAGTACTTC
cdr3_length: 18; v_call: TRBV2; j_call: TRBJ2-3; d_call: TRBD2; clone_size: few; cdr3_aa: CASSEISEREHHTDTQYF; cdr3_nt: TGTGCCAGCAGTGAAATCAGTGAGCGGGAGCACCACACAGATACGCAGTATTTT
cdr3_length: 17; v_call: TRBV25-1; j_call: TRBJ2-5; d_call: TRBD1; clone_size: few; cdr3_aa: CASSGGQGTATGETQYF; cdr3_nt: TGTGCCAGCAGCGGGGGACAGGGAACCGCGACTGGGGAGACCCAGTACTTC
cdr3_length: 15; v_call: TRBV28; j_call: TRBJ2-2; d_call: -; clone_size: -; cdr3_aa: CASSFGSVDTGELFF; cdr3_nt: TGTGCCAGCAGTTTTGGTTCGGTAGACACCGGGGAGCTGTTTTTT
cdr3_length: 19; v_call: TRBV20-1; j_call: TRBJ2-1; d_call: TRBD2; clone_size: -; cdr3_aa: CSADPGLAGGTLSYNEQFF; cdr3_nt: TGCAGTGCGGACCCGGGACTAGCGGGAGGTACCCTTTCCTACAATGAGCAGTTCTTC
cdr3_length: 16; v_call: TRBV2; j_call: TRBJ1-2; d_call: TRBD1; clone_size: many; cdr3_aa: CASSGTTGMGLRGYTF; cdr3_nt: TGTGCCAGCAGTGGGACGACAGGGATGGGTCTAAGAGGCTACACCTTC
cdr3_length: 15; v_call: TRBV24-1; j_call: TRBJ1-3; d_call: -; clone_size: -; cdr3_aa: CATSGGTNSGNTIYF; cdr3_nt: TGTGCCACCAGTGGCGGGACCAACTCTGGAAACACCATATATTTT
cdr3_length: 15; v_call: TRBV6-1; j_call: TRBJ2-2; d_call: -; clone_size: -; cdr3_aa: CASRSGGLGTGELLF; cdr3_nt: TGTGCCAGCAGGAGTGGGGGTCTGGGTACCGGGGAGCTGCTTTTT
cdr3_length: 13; v_call: TRBV30; j_call: TRBJ1-3; d_call: -; clone_size: few; cdr3_aa: CAWSPNSGNTIYF; cdr3_nt: TGTGCCTGGAGCCCCAACTCTGGAAACACCATATATTTT
cdr3_length: 14; v_call: TRBV12-3/TRBV12-4; j_call: TRBJ1-1; d_call: -; clone_size: once; cdr3_aa: CASSWGAGGTEAFF; cdr3_nt: TGTGCCAGCAGTTGGGGCGCGGGAGGCACTGAAGCTTTCTTT
cdr3_length: 17; v_call: TRBV6-5; j_call: TRBJ1-1; d_call: -; clone_size: -; cdr3_aa: CARSYSGARSVIGEAFF; cdr3_nt: TGTGCCCGCAGTTACTCGGGGGCGCGGTCGGTTATCGGTGAAGCTTTCTTT
cdr3_length: 15; v_call: TRBV28; j_call: TRBJ1-2; d_call: -; clone_size: -; cdr3_aa: CASSSYGRDDYGYTF; cdr3_nt: TGTGCCAGCAGTTCCTACGGACGGGACGACTATGGCTACACCTTC
cdr3_length: 16; v_call: TRBV3-1; j_call: TRBJ2-7; d_call: TRBD1; clone_size: -; cdr3_aa: CASSQTVGQGSYEQYF; cdr3_nt: TGTGCCAGCAGCCAAACAGTAGGACAGGGATCCTACGAGCAGTACTTC
cdr3_length: 15; v_call: TRBV4-3; j_call: TRBJ2-5; d_call: TRBD2; clone_size: -; cdr3_aa: CASSPVAGAQETQYF; cdr3_nt: TGCGCCAGCAGCCCAGTAGCGGGAGCCCAAGAGACCCAGTACTTC
cdr3_length: 14; v_call: TRBV3-1; j_call: TRBJ1-5; d_call: -; clone_size: few; cdr3_aa: CASSQFVGNQPQHF; cdr3_nt: TGTGCCAGCAGCCAGTTCGTGGGCAATCAGCCCCAGCATTTT
cdr3_length: 15; v_call: TRBV7-9; j_call: TRBJ2-5; d_call: TRBD2; clone_size: -; cdr3_aa: CASSLGRAGRETQYF; cdr3_nt: TGTGCCAGCAGCCTCGGGAGGGCCGGTCGAGAGACCCAGTACTTC
cdr3_length: 15; v_call: TRBV11-2; j_call: TRBJ2-5; d_call: TRBD2; clone_size: many; cdr3_aa: CASSLVWGGQETQYF; cdr3_nt: TGTGCCAGCAGCTTAGTCTGGGGGGGCCAAGAGACCCAGTACTTC
cdr3_length: 15; v_call: TRBV18; j_call: TRBJ1-6; d_call: -; clone_size: -; cdr3_aa: CASSQTGTGDSPLHF; cdr3_nt: TGTGCCAGCTCACAGACCGGGACCGGGGATTCACCCCTCCACTTT
cdr3_length: 17; v_call: TRBV20-1; j_call: TRBJ2-1; d_call: -; clone_size: few; cdr3_aa: CSARDPAFLSSYNEQFF; cdr3_nt: TGCAGTGCTAGGGATCCTGCCTTTTTGAGCTCCTACAATGAGCAGTTCTTC
cdr3_length: 13; v_call: TRBV2; j_call: TRBJ2-5; d_call: -; clone_size: -; cdr3_aa: CASSPRGIETQYF; cdr3_nt: TGTGCCAGCTCACCACGGGGGATTGAGACCCAGTACTTC
cdr3_length: 16; v_call: TRBV2; j_call: TRBJ2-7; d_call: TRBD2; clone_size: many; cdr3_aa: CASRYHDSGRSYEQYF; cdr3_nt: TGTGCCAGCAGGTACCATGATAGCGGGAGGAGTTACGAGCAGTACTTC
cdr3_length: 16; v_call: TRBV27; j_call: TRBJ1-5; d_call: -; clone_size: few; cdr3_aa: CASRPKGQGSNQPQHF; cdr3_nt: TGTGCCAGCAGACCCAAAGGGCAGGGCAGCAATCAGCCCCAGCATTTT
cdr3_length: 14; v_call: TRBV20-1; j_call: TRBJ2-3; d_call: TRBD1; clone_size: few; cdr3_aa: CSASGTGGADTQYF; cdr3_nt: TGCAGTGCTAGTGGGACAGGGGGTGCAGATACGCAGTATTTT
cdr3_length: 15; v_call: TRBV6-1; j_call: TRBJ2-7; d_call: -; clone_size: -; cdr3_aa: CASTRESLSSYEQYF; cdr3_nt: TGTGCCAGCACCAGGGAGTCTCTTAGCTCCTACGAGCAGTACTTC
cdr3_length: 14; v_call: TRBV2; j_call: TRBJ2-2; d_call: -; clone_size: few; cdr3_aa: CASRGQGYTGELFF; cdr3_nt: TGTGCCAGCAGAGGTCAGGGGTACACCGGGGAGCTGTTTTTT
cdr3_length: 13; v_call: TRBV2; j_call: TRBJ1-1; d_call: -; clone_size: many; cdr3_aa: CASSEVYYSEAFF; cdr3_nt: TGTGCCAGCAGTGAAGTATACTACAGTGAAGCTTTCTTT